The entry that follows covers one TCR beta chain sequence. The antigen remains undetermined. CD45RA-negative memory and CD45RA+ naive subsets were split from the CD4+ cells. V was cut by 4 bases and J by 7 bases, with 16 bases left in between. Germline assignment: CDR1 MGHRA and CDR2 YSYEKL. The CDR3 length is 14 residues. The sample comes from a study of shared clonotypes between healthy human individuals. For the study at large: Each donor's CD4 naive and CD4 memory cells filled three plates apiece, CD8 naive two, and CD8 memory one. General observations from the study: In having few donors, the study represented limited genetic and exposure-history diversity.

Genomic DNA (from each subset) was split evenly across several immunoSEQ plates. The protocol was immunoSEQ multiplex PCR, while the TCRdb copy is restricted to in-frame clones and leaves out a portion. This sample yields some 2,100,000 clones, of which under 97% are seen a single time; 0.1% to 0.15% belongs to the top ten. This chain uses TRBV4-1 with TRBJ1-1; D might be TRBD1 (5 bases). The specimen was naive CD4+ T cells sorted from blood. Subset given: CD45RA+ positively selected. The TCR sequence derives from a young man in good health. CDR3 nucleotides: TGCGCCAGCAGCCCCAAGATTGGAGACAGTGAAGCTTTCTTT. This sequence encodes CASSPKIGDSEAFF.